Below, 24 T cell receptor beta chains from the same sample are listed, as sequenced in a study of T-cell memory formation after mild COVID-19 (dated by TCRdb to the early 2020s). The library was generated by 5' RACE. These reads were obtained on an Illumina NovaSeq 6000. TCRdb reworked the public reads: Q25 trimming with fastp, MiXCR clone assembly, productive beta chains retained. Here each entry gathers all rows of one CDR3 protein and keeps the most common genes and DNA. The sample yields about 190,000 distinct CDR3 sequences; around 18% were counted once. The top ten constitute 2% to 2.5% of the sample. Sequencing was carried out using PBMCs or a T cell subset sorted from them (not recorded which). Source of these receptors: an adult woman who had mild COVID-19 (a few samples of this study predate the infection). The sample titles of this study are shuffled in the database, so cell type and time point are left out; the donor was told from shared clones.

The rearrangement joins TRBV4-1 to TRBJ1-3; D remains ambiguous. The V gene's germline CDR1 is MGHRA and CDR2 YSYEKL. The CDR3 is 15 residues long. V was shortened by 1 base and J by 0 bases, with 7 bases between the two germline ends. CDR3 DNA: TGCGCCAGCAGCCAAGGATGGAGCTCTGGAAACACCATATATTTT. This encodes CASSQGWSSGNTIYF.

CDR3 nucleotides: TGTGCCAGCAGTTCCGGGACAGGCTACAATGAGCAGTTCTTC. As protein: CASSSGTGYNEQFF. This sequence joins TRBV12-3 or TRBV12-4 and TRBJ2-1, with TRBD1 matching over 8 bases. J lost 3 bases, V lost 4 bases, and 2 bases had no gene match. The CDR3 contains 14 residues.

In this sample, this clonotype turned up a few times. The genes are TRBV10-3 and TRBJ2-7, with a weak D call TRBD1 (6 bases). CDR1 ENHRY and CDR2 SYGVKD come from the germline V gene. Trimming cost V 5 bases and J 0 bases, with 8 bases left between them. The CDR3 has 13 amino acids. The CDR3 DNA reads TGTGCCATCAGTCAGGGGACCTCCTACGAGCAGTACTTC. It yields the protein CAISQGTSYEQYF.

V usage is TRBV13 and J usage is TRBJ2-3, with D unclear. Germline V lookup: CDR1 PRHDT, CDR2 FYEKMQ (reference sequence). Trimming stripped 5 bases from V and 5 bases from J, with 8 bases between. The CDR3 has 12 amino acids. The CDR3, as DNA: TGTGCCAGCAGCACACGAGTAGATACGCAGTATTTT. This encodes CASSTRVDTQYF.

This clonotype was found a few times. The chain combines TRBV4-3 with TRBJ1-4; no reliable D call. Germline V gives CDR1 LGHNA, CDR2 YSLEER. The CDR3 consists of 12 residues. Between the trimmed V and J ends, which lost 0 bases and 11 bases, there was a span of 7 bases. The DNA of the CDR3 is TGCGCCAGCAGCCAAGACGCCGGGAAACTGTTTTTT. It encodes CASSQDAGKLFF.

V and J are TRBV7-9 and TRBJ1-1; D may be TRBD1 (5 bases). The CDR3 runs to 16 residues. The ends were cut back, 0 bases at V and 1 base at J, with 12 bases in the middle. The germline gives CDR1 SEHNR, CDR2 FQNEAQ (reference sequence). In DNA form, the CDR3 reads TGTGCCAGCAGCTTAGCCCGGGGGGTAGGGAACACTGAAGCTTTCTTT. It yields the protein CASSLARGVGNTEAFF.

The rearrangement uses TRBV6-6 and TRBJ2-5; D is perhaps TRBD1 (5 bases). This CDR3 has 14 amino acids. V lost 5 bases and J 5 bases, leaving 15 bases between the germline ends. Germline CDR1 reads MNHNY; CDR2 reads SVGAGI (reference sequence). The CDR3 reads CASSRTTLGETQYF. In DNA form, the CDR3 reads TGTGCCAGCAGTCGGACAACTTTGGGGGAGACCCAGTACTTC.

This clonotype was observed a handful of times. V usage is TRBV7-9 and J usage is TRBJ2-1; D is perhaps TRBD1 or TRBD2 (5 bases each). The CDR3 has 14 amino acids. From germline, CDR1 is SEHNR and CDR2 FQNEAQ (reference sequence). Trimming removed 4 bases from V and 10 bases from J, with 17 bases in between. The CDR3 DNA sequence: TGTGCCAGCAGCTACGGGACCGCCCTGGGGGAGCAGTTCTTC. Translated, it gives CASSYGTALGEQFF.

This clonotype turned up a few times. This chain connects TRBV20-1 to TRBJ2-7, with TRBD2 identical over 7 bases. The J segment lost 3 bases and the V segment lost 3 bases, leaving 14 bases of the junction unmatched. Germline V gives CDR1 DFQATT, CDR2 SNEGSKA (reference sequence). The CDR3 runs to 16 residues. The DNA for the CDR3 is TGCAGTGCTAGTGACCCTAGCGGAAATCGGATCTACGAGCAGTACTTC. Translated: CSASDPSGNRIYEQYF.

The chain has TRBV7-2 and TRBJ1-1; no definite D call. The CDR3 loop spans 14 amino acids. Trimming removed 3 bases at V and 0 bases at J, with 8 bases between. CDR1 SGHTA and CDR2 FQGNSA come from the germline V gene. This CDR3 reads CASSLGFMNTEAFF. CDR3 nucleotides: TGTGCCAGCAGCTTGGGGTTCATGAACACTGAAGCTTTCTTT.

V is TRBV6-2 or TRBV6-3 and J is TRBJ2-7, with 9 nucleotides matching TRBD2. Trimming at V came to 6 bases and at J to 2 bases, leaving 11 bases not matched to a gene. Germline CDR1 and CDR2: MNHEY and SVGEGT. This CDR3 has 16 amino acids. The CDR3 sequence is CASRLRSLAGPYEQYF. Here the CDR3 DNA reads TGTGCCAGCAGGCTACGGAGCCTAGCGGGGCCCTACGAGCAGTACTTC.

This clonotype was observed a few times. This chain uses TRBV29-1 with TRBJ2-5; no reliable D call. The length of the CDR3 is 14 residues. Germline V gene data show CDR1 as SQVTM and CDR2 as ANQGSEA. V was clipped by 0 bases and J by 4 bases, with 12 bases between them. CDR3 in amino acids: CSVEDLRRRETQYF. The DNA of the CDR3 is TGCAGCGTTGAAGATCTCCGGCGAAGAGAGACCCAGTACTTC.

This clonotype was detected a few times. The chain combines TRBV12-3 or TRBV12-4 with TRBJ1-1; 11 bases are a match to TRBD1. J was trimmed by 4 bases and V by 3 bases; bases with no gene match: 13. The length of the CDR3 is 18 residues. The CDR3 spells CASSFRGQGAPMGTEAFF. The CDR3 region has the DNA TGTGCCAGCAGTTTTAGAGGACAGGGGGCTCCCATGGGCACTGAAGCTTTCTTT.

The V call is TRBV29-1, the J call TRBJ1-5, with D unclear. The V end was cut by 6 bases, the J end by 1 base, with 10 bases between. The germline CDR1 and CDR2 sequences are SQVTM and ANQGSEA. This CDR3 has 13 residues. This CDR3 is CSVAEASNQPQHF. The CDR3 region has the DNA TGCAGCGTCGCAGAGGCCAGCAATCAGCCCCAGCATTTT.

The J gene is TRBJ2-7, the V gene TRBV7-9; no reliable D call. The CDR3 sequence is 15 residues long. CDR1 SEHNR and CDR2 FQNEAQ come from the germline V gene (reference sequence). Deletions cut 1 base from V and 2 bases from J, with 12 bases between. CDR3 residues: CASSLVTNGPYEQYF. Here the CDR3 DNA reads TGTGCCAGCAGCTTAGTTACCAACGGCCCCTACGAGCAGTACTTC.

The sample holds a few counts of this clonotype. The CDR3 here is CASSQEAGKNTEAFF. The CDR3 DNA reads TGTGCCAGCAGCCAAGAGGCGGGAAAGAACACTGAAGCTTTCTTT. The rearrangement uses TRBV3-1 and TRBJ1-1; D ambiguous. The CDR3 is 15 amino acids. The V end was cut by 0 bases, the J end by 1 base, with 9 bases between. Germline lookup yields CDR1 LGHDT and CDR2 YNNKEL (reference sequence).

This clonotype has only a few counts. CDR3 coding DNA: TGCGCCAGCAGCCCTGGGGGGTACACTGAAGCTTTCTTT. Translated: CASSPGGYTEAFF. This chain joins TRBV5-1 and TRBJ1-1, with D possibly TRBD1 on 5 matching bases. Trimming removed 4 bases at V and 3 bases at J, with 10 bases between. CDR1 and CDR2 from the germline V gene are SGHRS and YFSETQ. The CDR3 has 13 amino acids.

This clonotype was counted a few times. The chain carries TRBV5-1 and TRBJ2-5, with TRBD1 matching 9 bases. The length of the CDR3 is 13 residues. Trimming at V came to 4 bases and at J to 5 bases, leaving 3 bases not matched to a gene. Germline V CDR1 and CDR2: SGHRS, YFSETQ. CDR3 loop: CASSIDRGETQYF. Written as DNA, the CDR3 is TGCGCCAGCAGCATTGACAGGGGGGAGACCCAGTACTTC.

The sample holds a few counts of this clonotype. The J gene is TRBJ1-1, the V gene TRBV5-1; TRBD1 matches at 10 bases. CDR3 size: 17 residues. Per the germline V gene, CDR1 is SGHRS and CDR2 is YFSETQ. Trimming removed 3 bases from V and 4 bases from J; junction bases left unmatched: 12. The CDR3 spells CASSSAGTGVLSTEAFF. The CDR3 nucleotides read TGCGCCAGCAGCTCGGCTGGGACAGGGGTGCTGAGCACTGAAGCTTTCTTT.

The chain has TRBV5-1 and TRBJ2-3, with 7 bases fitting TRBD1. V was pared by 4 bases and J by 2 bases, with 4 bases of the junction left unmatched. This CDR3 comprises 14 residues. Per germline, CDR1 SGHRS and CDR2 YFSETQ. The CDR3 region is CASSRDSPTDTQYF. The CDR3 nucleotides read TGCGCCAGCAGCCGGGACAGTCCCACAGATACGCAGTATTTT.

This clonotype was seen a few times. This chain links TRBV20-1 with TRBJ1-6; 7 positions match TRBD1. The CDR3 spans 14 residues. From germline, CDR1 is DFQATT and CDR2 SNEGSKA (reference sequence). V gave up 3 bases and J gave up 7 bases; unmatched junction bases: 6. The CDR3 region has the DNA TGCAGTGCTAGGGTGGGACAGTTCAATTCACCCCTCCACTTT. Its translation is CSARVGQFNSPLHF.

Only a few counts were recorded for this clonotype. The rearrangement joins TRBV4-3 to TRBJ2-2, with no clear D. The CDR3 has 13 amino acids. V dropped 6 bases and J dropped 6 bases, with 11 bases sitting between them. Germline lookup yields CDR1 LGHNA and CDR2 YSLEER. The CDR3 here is CASRRTLAGELFF. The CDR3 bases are TGCGCCAGCAGAAGAACCTTAGCCGGGGAGCTGTTTTTT.

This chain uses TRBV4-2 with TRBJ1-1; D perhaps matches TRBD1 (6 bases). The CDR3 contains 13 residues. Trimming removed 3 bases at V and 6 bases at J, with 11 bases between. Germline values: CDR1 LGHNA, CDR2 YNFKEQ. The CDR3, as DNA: TGTGCCAGCAGCCAGGTGCAGGGGTCTGAAGCTTTCTTT. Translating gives CASSQVQGSEAFF.

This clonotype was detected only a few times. As DNA, the CDR3 is TGCAGTGCTAGAAAACCGGGGACAGGGAATGGCTACACCTTC. It translates to CSARKPGTGNGYTF. The chain recombines TRBV20-1 with TRBJ1-2; 9 bases agree with TRBD1. Unmatched junction bases numbered 7, after V lost 2 bases and J lost 6 bases. CDR1 and CDR2 from the germline V gene are DFQATT and SNEGSKA (reference sequence). The CDR3 loop spans 14 amino acids.